One sample yielded the 12 T cell receptor beta chains listed below, sequenced in a study of T cells in Graves' hyperthyroidism and ophthalmopathy. TCR beta CDR3 region amplification was performed from RNA transcripts. First-round RT-PCR with HTBI primers amplified the TCR CDR3 region. In TCRdb, the multiplex PCR reads were re-called with MiXCR into one record per CDR3 protein. The table has around 300,000 distinct CDR3 sequences, around 19% seen once; the top ten hold 39%. The sample was blood. The receptors stem from a man aged 50-60 years with Graves' ophthalmopathy.

There are a few counts of this clonotype. This chain connects TRBV28 to TRBJ1-5; the match to TRBD1 covers 7 bases. The germline V gene encodes CDR1 MDHEN and CDR2 SYDVKM. CDR3 length: 16 residues. V dropped 2 bases and J dropped 5; count of bases not matched to a gene: 9. CDR3 region: CASSLRGRGFDQPQHF. The CDR3, as DNA: TGTGCCAGCAGTTTAAGAGGCAGGGGGTTCGATCAGCCCCAGCATTTT.

This chain joins TRBV27 and TRBJ2-5, with TRBD2 matching over 7 bases. Germline V gene sequence: CDR1 MNHEY, CDR2 SMNVEV (reference sequence). V lost 5 bases, J lost 5 bases, and 14 bases stayed unmatched. This CDR3 is 16 amino acids long. The CDR3 region has the DNA TGTGCCAGCAGTCCCTTACTGACGGGGGGAGTGGAGACCCAGTACTTC. Protein sequence: CASSPLLTGGVETQYF.

This chain links TRBV27 with TRBJ2-7; D is undetermined. V was cut by 0 bases and J by 3 bases, with 6 bases left in between. Per the germline V gene, CDR1 is MNHEY and CDR2 is SMNVEV (reference sequence). CDR3 length equals 13 residues. CDR3 in DNA: TGTGCCAGCAGTTTATCGAACAGCTACGAGCAGTACTTC. Its translation: CASSLSNSYEQYF.

Ten or more counts support this clonotype. The V gene is TRBV7-6, the J gene TRBJ2-7; D is undetermined. Germline V lookup: CDR1 SGHVS, CDR2 FNYEAQ. There are 14 residues in the CDR3. V was pared by 5 bases and J by 0 bases, with 11 bases between. The CDR3 nucleotides are TGTGCCAGCAGCGCTAATCAAAACTCCTACGAGCAGTACTTC. Encoded protein: CASSANQNSYEQYF.

This clonotype came up many times. The rearrangement joins TRBV18 to TRBJ2-1, with D possibly matching TRBD2 (6 bases). The V and J ends lost 0 bases and 3 bases respectively, with 9 bases between them. This CDR3 region has 15 residues. Germline CDR1 KGHSH, CDR2 LQKENI. DNA for the CDR3: TGTGCCAGCTCACCACCGGGACTGGTCTACAATGAGCAGTTCTTC. Amino acid sequence: CASSPPGLVYNEQFF.

In this sample, this clonotype turned up a few times. The rearrangement links TRBV9 to TRBJ2-7, with TRBD2 as a possible D gene (5 bases). The V gene lost 3 bases and the J gene lost 0 bases, with 13 bases spanning the gap. CDR3 length: 15 amino acids. Germline V gene data show CDR1 as SGDLS and CDR2 as YYNGEE. In DNA form, the CDR3 reads TGTGCCAGCAGCGCGGGCCCGGGGAGCTCCTACGAGCAGTACTTC. It specifies CASSAGPGSSYEQYF.

This rearrangement joins TRBV6-1 to TRBJ1-5; D is unclear. Looked up from germline, CDR1 is MNHNS and CDR2 is SASEGT. CDR3 size: 12 residues. V was shortened by 6 bases and J by 3 bases, with 6 bases between the two germline ends. As DNA, the CDR3 is TGTGCCAGCAGGTCGTTCAATCAGCCCCAGCATTTT. Protein: CASRSFNQPQHF.

This clonotype was detected many times. The chain joins TRBV28 to TRBJ2-3, with D possibly being TRBD1 (6 bases). V dropped 4 bases and J dropped 2 bases, with 13 bases sitting between them. The germline gives CDR1 MDHEN, CDR2 SYDVKM. The CDR3 is 15 amino acids. CDR3 protein: CASSSRGQATDTQYF. The CDR3 DNA follows: TGTGCCAGCAGTTCCAGGGGACAAGCCACAGATACGCAGTATTTT.

The chain couples TRBV3-1 to TRBJ2-7; possibly TRBD2 for D (6 bases). The V gene lost 5 bases and the J gene lost 0 bases, with 14 bases spanning the gap. Germline V gene sequence: CDR1 LGHDT, CDR2 YNNKEL (reference sequence). The CDR3 has 15 amino acids. In DNA, the CDR3 is TGTGCCAGCAGCGAACCGGGGGAGAGCTCCTACGAGCAGTACTTC. Protein: CASSEPGESSYEQYF.

The chain combines TRBV3-1 with TRBJ2-3; 8 positions agree with TRBD2. Trimming took 4 bases from V and 3 from J; bases not matched to a gene: 9. Germline V CDR1 and CDR2: LGHDT, YNNKEL (reference sequence). CDR3 length: 16 amino acids. CDR3 bases: TGTGCCAGCAGCCCCGTGAGCGGGAGTCCGACAGATACGCAGTATTTT. Its translation is CASSPVSGSPTDTQYF.

As regards this clonotype: One base away lies a much larger clone, so this may be a sequencing read error. The CDR3 here is CASSSAGGSYNEQSF. The CDR3 region has the DNA TGTGCCAGCAGCTCCGCAGGGGGCTCCTACAATGAGCAGTCCTTC. The chain joins TRBV7-3 to TRBJ2-1; 8 nucleotides match TRBD1. This CDR3 has 15 residues. CDR1 and CDR2 from the germline V gene are SGHTA and FQGTGA.

This clonotype was found many times. The chain recombines TRBV12-3 or TRBV12-4 with TRBJ2-5, with TRBD2 identical over 9 bases. The CDR3 loop spans 16 amino acids. Losses at the gene ends were 1 base for V and 5 bases for J; bases not matched to a gene: 8. The CDR3 DNA sequence: TGTGCCAGCAGTTTAGTGATAGCGGGAGATCTCGAGACCCAGTACTTC. Translation: CASSLVIAGDLETQYF.